This is a list of T cell receptor beta chains from one sample in a study of T cells in Graves' hyperthyroidism and ophthalmopathy. TCRdb processed the multiplex PCR reads anew with MiXCR; each CDR3 protein has one entry. The top ten hold around 34% of the sample, which has approximately 300,000 distinct CDR3 sequences, roughly 17% seen once. The sample consisted of blood. Receptor source: a young man with Graves' hyperthyroidism. Both conserved end residues are part of each CDR3. The D gene is left open where the match is weak. Clone size is shown for a subset of rows, as once, few, many or a class of expanded clone.

d_gene	v_gene	abundance	len	j_gene	CDR3aa	CDR3nt
.	TRBV9	.	15	TRBJ2-7	CASSVERGSPNEQYF	TGTGCCAGCAGCGTAGAAAGGGGTAGTCCCAACGAGCAGTACTTC
TRBD2	TRBV5-8	many	18	TRBJ2-3	CASSDRTSGYSSTDTQYF	TGTGCCAGCAGCGATAGGACTAGCGGATACTCTAGCACAGATACGCAGTATTTT
.	TRBV2	many	13	TRBJ2-2	CASRGSGAGELFF	TGTGCCAGCAGAGGGTCCGGGGCCGGGGAGCTGTTTTTT
.	TRBV5-5	few	16	TRBJ1-4	CASSLEVQGGNEKLFF	TGTGCCAGCAGCTTGGAAGTGCAGGGTGGTAATGAAAAACTGTTTTTT
TRBD1	TRBV28	many	13	TRBJ1-2	CASTQGARDGYTF	TGTGCCAGTACCCAGGGGGCGAGGGATGGCTACACCTTC
TRBD1	TRBV2	.	15	TRBJ1-1	CASKWTGAGHTEAFF	TGTGCCAGCAAATGGACAGGGGCGGGTCACACTGAAGCTTTCTTT
.	TRBV12-3/TRBV12-4	many	13	TRBJ2-5	CASRPTGMETQYF	TGTGCCAGCAGGCCCACAGGGATGGAGACCCAGTACTTC
.	TRBV30	many	14	TRBJ2-6	CAWSWESGANVLTF	TGTGCCTGGAGTTGGGAATCTGGGGCCAACGTCCTGACTTTC
TRBD2	TRBV6-1	.	17	TRBJ2-7	CASSYHGTSGREEGQYF	TGTGCCAGCAGTTACCATGGGACTAGCGGGAGGGAGGAGGGGCAGTACTTC
TRBD2	TRBV20-1	few	14	TRBJ2-7	CSARASSGTYEQYF	TGCAGTGCTAGAGCTTCTAGCGGGACCTACGAGCAGTACTTC
TRBD1	TRBV29-1	few	14	TRBJ1-4	CSVGGAGTGEKLFF	TGCAGCGTTGGAGGGGCCGGGACAGGTGAAAAACTGTTTTTT
TRBD1	TRBV5-1	.	13	TRBJ2-7	CASSVQGADEQYF	TGCGCCAGCAGCGTACAGGGGGCAGACGAGCAGTACTTC
.	TRBV6-1	few	14	TRBJ2-1	CASSPLGSWDEQFF	TGTGCCAGCAGTCCCCTGGGGTCCTGGGATGAGCAGTTCTTC
TRBD1	TRBV29-1	few	14	TRBJ1-1	CSAEEGARENEAFF	TGCAGCGCCGAGGAGGGGGCGCGGGAGAATGAAGCTTTCTTT
TRBD2	TRBV27	few	17	TRBJ2-3	CASSPDKLAGGGDTQYF	TGTGCCAGCAGTCCCGATAAACTAGCGGGAGGGGGAGATACGCAGTATTTT
TRBD1	TRBV7-9	few	11	TRBJ1-2	CASRQTGWRTF	TGTGCCAGCAGGCAGACAGGGTGGCGCACCTTC
.	TRBV20-1	many	12	TRBJ2-3	CSASLGADTQYF	TGCAGTGCTAGCTTGGGGGCAGATACGCAGTATTTT
.	TRBV24-1	.	13	TRBJ2-3	CATSGGYADTQYF	TGTGCCACTTCAGGGGGGTATGCAGATACGCAGTATTTT
.	TRBV12-3/TRBV12-4	few	16	TRBJ1-6	CASSLGEGEGWTPLHF	TGTGCCAGCAGTTTAGGCGAGGGAGAAGGCTGGACACCCCTCCACTTT
TRBD2	TRBV28	.	19	TRBJ2-1	CASSYTHDSLAGGWVEQFF	TGTGCCAGCAGTTACACACACGATTCACTAGCGGGAGGTTGGGTTGAGCAGTTCTTC
.	TRBV20-1	many	14	TRBJ1-2	CSVKGIATNYGYTF	TGCAGTGTGAAAGGGATCGCTACTAACTATGGCTACACCTTC
TRBD2	TRBV11-3	.	14	TRBJ2-1	CASSQVAGGREQFF	TGTGCCAGCAGCCAAGTAGCGGGAGGTCGGGAGCAGTTCTTC
.	TRBV18	.	15	TRBJ1-5	CASSPGGVGNQPQHF	TGTGCCAGCTCACCAGGGGGAGTTGGCAATCAGCCCCAGCATTTT
.	TRBV14	many	14	TRBJ1-2	CASSQVQGDYGYTF	TGTGCCAGCAGCCAAGTCCAGGGAGACTATGGCTACACCTTC
TRBD2	TRBV7-8	many	17	TRBJ2-2	CASSSELAGDRNGELFF	TGTGCCAGCAGTAGTGAACTAGCGGGAGACCGGAACGGGGAGCTGTTTTTT
TRBD2	TRBV7-8	.	15	TRBJ2-7	CASSLRLAGYYEQYF	TGTGCCAGCAGCTTGCGGCTAGCGGGCTACTACGAGCAGTACTTC
.	TRBV20-1	few	12	TRBJ1-1	CSARDLRVEAFF	TGCAGTGCTAGAGATCTCAGGGTTGAAGCTTTCTTT
.	TRBV14	.	15	TRBJ2-6	CASSQVRLGANVLTF	TGTGCCAGCAGCCAAGTTCGCTTGGGGGCCAACGTCCTGACTTTC
.	TRBV5-1	many	14	TRBJ2-7	CASSPALVDHEQYF	TGCGCCAGCAGCCCCGCCCTAGTCGACCACGAGCAGTACTTC
.	TRBV2	many	13	TRBJ1-1	CASSRDGNTEAFF	TGTGCCAGCAGTAGAGACGGCAACACTGAAGCTTTCTTT
.	TRBV11-3	many	12	TRBJ2-1	CASSPRMDEQFF	TGTGCCAGCAGCCCCCGGATGGATGAGCAGTTCTTC
TRBD1	TRBV27	many	15	TRBJ2-7	CASSEVDRAAYEQYF	TGTGCCAGCAGTGAAGTCGACAGGGCTGCCTACGAGCAGTACTTC
TRBD1	TRBV6-6	many	16	TRBJ1-6	CASSYSPGQGKSPLHF	TGTGCCAGCAGTTACTCGCCCGGACAGGGGAAATCACCCCTCCACTTT
.	TRBV30	few	11	TRBJ2-1	CAWSSGPEEFF	TGTGCCTGGAGCTCCGGCCCTGAGGAGTTCTTC
.	TRBV7-9	many	13	TRBJ2-1	CASSLTSYNEQFF	TGTGCCAGCAGTCTAACTAGCTACAATGAGCAGTTCTTC
TRBD1	TRBV6-1	.	14	TRBJ2-7	CASRDRGGVAEQYF	TGTGCCAGCAGGGACAGGGGAGGAGTTGCCGAGCAGTACTTC
.	TRBV7-9	many	16	TRBJ2-2	CASSPPRAGTTGELFF	TGTGCCAGCAGCCCCCCCCGGGCTGGGACCACCGGGGAGCTGTTTTTT
.	TRBV7-8	few	16	TRBJ2-1	CASSLYSGSSYNEQFF	TGTGCCAGCAGCCTTTATAGCGGAAGCTCCTACAATGAGCAGTTCTTC
.	TRBV27	.	16	TRBJ1-1	CASRPQAGAPGTEAFF	TGTGCCAGCAGACCTCAGGCGGGGGCCCCGGGCACTGAAGCTTTCTTT
.	TRBV6-1	.	14	TRBJ2-5	CASSEGTRRETQYF	TGTGCCAGCAGTGAAGGGACGAGAAGAGAGACCCAGTACTTC
.	TRBV4-1	few	14	TRBJ1-1	CASGRLAGNTEAFF	TGCGCCAGCGGACGGTTGGCGGGGAACACTGAAGCTTTCTTT
.	TRBV24-1	.	14	TRBJ2-3	CATSDSTFTDTQYF	TGTGCCACCAGTGATTCGACCTTCACAGATACGCAGTATTTT
TRBD1	TRBV30	many	13	TRBJ1-2	CAWTQGTGIGYTF	TGTGCCTGGACCCAAGGGACAGGAATAGGCTACACCTTC
.	TRBV4-2	once	14	TRBJ2-5	CASSHGDEQETQYF	TGTGCCAGCAGCCACGGGGACGAGCAAGAGACCCAGTACTTC
TRBD2	TRBV28	many	12	TRBJ2-1	CASNLRGSEQFF	TGTGCCAGCAACCTTCGCGGGAGCGAGCAGTTCTTC
.	TRBV27	.	15	TRBJ2-1	CASRRGESSYNEQFF	TGTGCCAGCAGGCGAGGGGAAAGCTCCTACAATGAGCAGTTCTTC